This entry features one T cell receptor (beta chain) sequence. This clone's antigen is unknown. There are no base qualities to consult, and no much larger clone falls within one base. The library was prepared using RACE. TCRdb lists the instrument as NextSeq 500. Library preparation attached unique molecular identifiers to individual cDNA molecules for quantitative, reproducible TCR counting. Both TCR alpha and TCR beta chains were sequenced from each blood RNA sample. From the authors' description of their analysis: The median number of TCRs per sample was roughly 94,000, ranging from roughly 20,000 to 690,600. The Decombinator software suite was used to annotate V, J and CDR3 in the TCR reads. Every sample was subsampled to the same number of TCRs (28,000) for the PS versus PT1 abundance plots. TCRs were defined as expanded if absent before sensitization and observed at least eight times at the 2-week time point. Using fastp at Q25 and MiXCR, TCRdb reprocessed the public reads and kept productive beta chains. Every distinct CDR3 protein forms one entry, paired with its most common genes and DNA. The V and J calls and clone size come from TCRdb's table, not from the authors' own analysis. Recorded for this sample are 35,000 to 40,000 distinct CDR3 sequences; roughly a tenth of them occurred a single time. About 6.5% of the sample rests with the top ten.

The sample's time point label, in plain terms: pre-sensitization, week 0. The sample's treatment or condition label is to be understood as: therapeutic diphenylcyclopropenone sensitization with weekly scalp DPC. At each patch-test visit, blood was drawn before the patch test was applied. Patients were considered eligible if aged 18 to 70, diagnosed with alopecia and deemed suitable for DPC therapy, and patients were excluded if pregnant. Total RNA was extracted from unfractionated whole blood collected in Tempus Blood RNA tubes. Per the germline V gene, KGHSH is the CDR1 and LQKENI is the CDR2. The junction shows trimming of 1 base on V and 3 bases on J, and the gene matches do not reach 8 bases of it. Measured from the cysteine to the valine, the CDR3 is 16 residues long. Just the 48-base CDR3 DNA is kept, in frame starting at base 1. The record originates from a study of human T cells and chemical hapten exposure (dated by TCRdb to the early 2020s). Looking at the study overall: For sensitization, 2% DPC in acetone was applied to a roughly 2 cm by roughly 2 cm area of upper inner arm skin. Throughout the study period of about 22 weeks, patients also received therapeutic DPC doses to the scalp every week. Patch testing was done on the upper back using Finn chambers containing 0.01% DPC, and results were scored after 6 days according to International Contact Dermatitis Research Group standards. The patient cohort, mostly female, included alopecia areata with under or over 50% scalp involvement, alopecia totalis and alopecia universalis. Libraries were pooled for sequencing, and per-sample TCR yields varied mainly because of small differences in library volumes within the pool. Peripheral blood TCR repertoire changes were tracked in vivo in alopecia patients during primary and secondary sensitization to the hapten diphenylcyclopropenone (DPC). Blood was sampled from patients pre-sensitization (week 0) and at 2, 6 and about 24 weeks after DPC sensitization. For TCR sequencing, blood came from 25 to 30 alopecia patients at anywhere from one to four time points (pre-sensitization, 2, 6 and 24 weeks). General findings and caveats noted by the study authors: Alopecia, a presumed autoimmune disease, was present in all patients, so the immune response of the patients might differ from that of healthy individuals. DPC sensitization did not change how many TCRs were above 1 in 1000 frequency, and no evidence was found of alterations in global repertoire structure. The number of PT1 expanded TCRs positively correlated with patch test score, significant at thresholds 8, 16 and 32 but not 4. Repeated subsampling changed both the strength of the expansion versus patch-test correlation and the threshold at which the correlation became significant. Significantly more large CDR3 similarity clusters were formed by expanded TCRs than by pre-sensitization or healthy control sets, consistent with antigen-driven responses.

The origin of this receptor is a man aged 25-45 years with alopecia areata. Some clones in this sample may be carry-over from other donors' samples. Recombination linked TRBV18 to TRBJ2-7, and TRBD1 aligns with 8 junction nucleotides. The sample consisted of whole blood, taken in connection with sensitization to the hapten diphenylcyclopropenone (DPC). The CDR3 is CASSPLPGQAFYEQYV. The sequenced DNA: TGTGCCAGCTCACCACTCCCGGGACAGGCCTTCTACGAGCAGTACGTC.